Given below is one T cell receptor (beta chain) in context. No antigen is known for it. The sample originates from a study of cytomegalovirus exposure and HLA in healthy donors. General study findings and limits: Accounts indicate the classifier identified cytomegalovirus status with strong specificity and sensitivity.

In germline, CDR1 is SGDLS, CDR2 YYNGEE. V lost 3 bases, J lost 6 bases, and 5 bases stayed unmatched. The CDR3 is made up of 13 amino acids. Primers for the PCR totalled 60 Vbeta and 13 Jbeta. Only in-frame clones appear in the TCRdb table, and some are missing; sequencing was by immunoSEQ multiplex PCR. The table shows about 150,000 clones, with around 82% occurring only once. The TCR comes from a woman aged 50 to 60 in good health and CMV-seropositive. The chain carries TRBV9 and TRBJ2-7; 8 bases agree with TRBD1. The sample comprised PBMCs. In nucleotides, the CDR3 is TGTGCCAGCAGCGCCGTGACAGGGGCCGAGCAGTACTTC. Amino acid sequence: CASSAVTGAEQYF.